This TCR beta chain originates from a study of blood T cell repertoires in COVID-19. Study at large: Whether acute or convalescent, the COVID-19 samples came from the United States, Italy and Spain. PBMCs, B-cell-depleted T cells, or T cells provided the cDNA or gDNA that made up the material.

About this clone itself: Within the sample, other DNA sequences also encode this same CDR3.

CDR1 is SQVTM and CDR2 is ANQGSEA in the germline V gene. V was pared by 4 bases and J by 1 base, with 8 bases between. This CDR3 region has 13 residues. Study processing details: The assay estimated nucleated cells by amplifying reference gene primers. Data came from immunoSEQ multiplex PCR; TCRdb stores just in-frame clones and leaves some out. From that table come the V and J calls and clone size; the DNA was used to work out D and trimming. This table holds about 240,000 clones, around 84% found once. The sequence derives from a woman under 30 with acute or convalescent COVID-19. The sequenced material came from peripheral blood. The V and J genes are TRBV29-1 and TRBJ2-1, with a weak D call TRBD1 (6 bases). CDR3 sequence reads: CSVGGGSYNEQFF. In nucleotides, the CDR3 is TGCAGCGTTGGAGGGGGTTCCTACAATGAGCAGTTCTTC.